Presented here are 2 T cell receptor beta chains from one specimen sequenced in a study of human T cells and chemical hapten exposure. The time point here: pre-sensitization, week 0. Treatment meaning: therapeutic diphenylcyclopropenone sensitization with weekly scalp DPC. TCRdb analysed the RACE reads with MiXCR anew, one entry per CDR3 protein. The sample shows some 70,000 distinct CDR3 sequences, roughly 9.8% of them seen only once. Sample: whole blood, taken in connection with sensitization to the hapten diphenylcyclopropenone (DPC). The source of these receptors is a woman between 45 and 60 years old with alopecia areata. Some clones in this sample may be carry-over from other donors' samples.

The chain couples TRBV29-1 to TRBJ2-7; a weak D match, TRBD2 (6 bases). CDR1 and CDR2 from the germline V gene are SQVTM and ANQGSEA. This CDR3 spans 12 amino acids. V lost 1 base and J lost 5, with 9 bases in between. CDR3 sequence: CSVEGGVHEQYF. CDR3 DNA sequence: TGCAGCGTTGAAGGGGGGGTCCACGAGCAGTACTTC.

This clonotype was recorded many times. The rearrangement joins TRBV12-5 to TRBJ2-1, with 8 bases fitting TRBD2. Per the germline V gene, CDR1 is LGHNT and CDR2 is FRNRAP. Germline trimming cut 3 bases from V and 9 bases from J; bases unmatched to any gene: 4. The CDR3 contains 13 residues. The CDR3 region has the DNA TGTGCTAGTGGTTTCGCGGGAGGCGTTGAGCAGTTCTTC. Amino acids: CASGFAGGVEQFF.